This TCR beta chain emerged from a study of response to subunit inactivated influenza vaccine. Notes on the study in general: The authors put forward the suggestion that each seasonal influenza vaccination may bring in only a limited number of new T cells.

TCRdb analysed the RT-PCR reads with MiXCR anew, one entry per CDR3 protein. The sample contains about 780,000 distinct CDR3 sequences, approximately 18% of which appear only once. This CDR3 contains 15 residues. V lost 0 bases to trimming and J lost 8 bases, with 15 bases between them. From germline, CDR1 is SGHRS and CDR2 YFSETQ. This clonotype was seen more than once but under ten times. Its specificity is unknown. The TCR originated in a man in his fifties or sixties who received an inactivated influenza vaccine. Sequencing was performed on PBMCs from blood, taken 4 to 6 days after vaccination. The J gene is TRBJ2-1, the V gene TRBV5-1, with D possibly matching TRBD2 (5 bases). The CDR3 sequence is CASSLVAAGNYEQFF. As DNA, the CDR3 is TGCGCCAGCAGCTTGGTGGCGGCCGGGAACTATGAGCAGTTCTTC.